The text below deals with one T cell receptor beta chain. Trimming left V 2 bases short and J 13 bases short, with 8 bases between. CDR1 and CDR2 (germline): SGHVS, FNYEAQ. The CDR3 extends over 11 amino acids. The data were obtained in a study of blood T cell repertoires in COVID-19. Study-level information: Donors in the United States, Italy and Spain gave samples during acute or convalescent COVID-19. Sources were T cells, B-cell-depleted T cells, or PBMCs; the material itself was cDNA or gDNA.

Original methodology: Estimated nucleated cell counts came from reference gene primer amplification. The assay was immunoSEQ multiplex PCR, and TCRdb's table has in-frame clones only and misses some. V and J calls and clone size are as listed in that table; D and trimming were resolved from the DNA. The sample holds 300,000 to 350,000 clones, under 95% seen once. The chain employs TRBV7-6 and TRBJ1-4; tentative D call: TRBD1 (6 bases). What was sequenced was peripheral blood. This sequence originates from a woman aged 18-29 years who had recovered from COVID-19. CDR3 sequence (DNA): TGTGCCAGCAGCTTATGGGGGCGACTGTTTTTT. This translates into CASSLWGRLFF.